The next 18 T cell receptor beta chains were all read from a single sample in a study of blood T cell repertoires in COVID-19. Using immunoSEQ multiplex PCR, the repertoire was profiled, and TCRdb retains in-frame clones only, with some absent. This table has about 190,000 clones, roughly four fifths appearing once. The sample was peripheral blood. These receptors all come from a woman in her forties with acute or convalescent COVID-19.

The rearrangement joins TRBV2 to TRBJ2-2; D may be TRBD2 (6 bases). Germline CDR1 reads SNHLY; CDR2 reads FYNNEI. The V end lost 5 bases, the J end lost 4 bases, and 17 bases lay between the germline ends. The CDR3 is 16 residues long. CDR3 residues: CASSFGTPVITGELFF. Written as DNA, the CDR3 is TGTGCCAGCAGTTTCGGGACTCCGGTAATCACCGGGGAGCTGTTTTTT.

A note on this clone: Other DNA sequences in the sample encode the same CDR3. V is TRBV27 and J is TRBJ1-3; TRBD1 agrees at 9 bases. The CDR3 loop spans 21 amino acids. With 6 bases clipped from V and 0 bases from J, the junction kept 21 bases outside the gene matches. In germline, CDR1 is MNHEY, CDR2 SMNVEV (reference sequence). Written as DNA, the CDR3 is TGTGCCAGCAGCTTCACCCTCCGGGACAGGGCAATTCCGACCTCTGGAAACACCATATATTTT. This gives the protein CASSFTLRDRAIPTSGNTIYF.

This chain links TRBV18 with TRBJ1-2, with TRBD1 as a possible D gene (5 bases). The germline V gene encodes CDR1 KGHSH and CDR2 LQKENI. The V end lost 3 bases, the J end lost 2 bases, and 10 bases lay between the germline ends. This CDR3 has 14 amino acids. The DNA for the CDR3 is TGTGCCAGCTCACCCATGACAGAGAACTATGGCTACACCTTC. Encoded protein: CASSPMTENYGYTF.

The chain joins TRBV6-5 to TRBJ2-3, with 7 bases identical to TRBD1. Trimming at V came to 8 bases and at J to 2 bases, leaving 4 bases not matched to a gene. The CDR3 has 13 residues. Germline CDR1 is MNHEY and CDR2 is SVGAGI. The DNA of the CDR3 is TGTGCCAGCGGGGACAGTCACACAGATACGCAGTATTTT. Encoded protein: CASGDSHTDTQYF.

The rearrangement joins TRBV15 to TRBJ2-7; D possibly corresponds to TRBD2 (6 bases). CDR1 and CDR2 (germline): LNHNV, YYDKDF (reference sequence). V was pared by 0 bases and J by 4 bases, with 10 bases between. This CDR3 is 14 amino acids long. The CDR3 DNA reads as TGTGCCACCAGCAGAGATTTCGGGGGATACGAGCAGTACTTC. It specifies CATSRDFGGYEQYF. Complete variable domain (other parts from reference TRBV15 and TRBJ2-7): DAMVIQNPRYQVTQFGKPVTLSCSQTLNHNVMYWYQQKSSQAPKLLFHYYDKDFNNEADTPDNFQSRRPNTSFCFLDIRSPGLGDTAMYLCATSRDFGGYEQYFGPGTRLTVT.

The chain combines TRBV28 with TRBJ1-2; 8 bases are a match to TRBD1. The germline CDR1 and CDR2 sequences are MDHEN and SYDVKM. The CDR3 length is 14 residues. Trimming removed 5 bases from V and 8 bases from J; junction bases left unmatched: 10. In DNA, the CDR3 is TGTGCCAGCAGTCTAGGTGACAGGGGCGGCGGCTACACCTTC. Protein product: CASSLGDRGGGYTF.

This clone showed up just once. The V gene is TRBV2, the J gene TRBJ2-2, with D hard to call. This CDR3 has 13 residues. The V gene's germline CDR1 is SNHLY and CDR2 FYNNEI. V was cut by 6 bases and J by 6 bases, with 11 bases left in between. The CDR3 region is CASRISAAGELFF. CDR3 DNA sequence: TGTGCCAGCAGGATAAGTGCAGCCGGGGAGCTGTTTTTT.

The chain links TRBV6-5 to TRBJ1-3, with 9 bases aligning to TRBD1. The J segment lost 8 bases and the V segment lost 5 bases, leaving 7 bases of the junction unmatched. Looked up from germline, CDR1 is MNHEY and CDR2 is SVGAGI. This CDR3 has 14 amino acids. This CDR3 reads CASSRTGGTDTIYF. The CDR3 DNA follows: TGTGCCAGCAGTCGTACAGGGGGCACTGACACCATATATTTT.

The chain employs TRBV7-9 and TRBJ2-1; no reliable D call. CDR1 SEHNR and CDR2 FQNEAQ come from the germline V gene (reference sequence). V gave up 1 base and J gave up 8 bases, with 6 bases separating them. The CDR3 has 12 residues. The CDR3: CASSLVSYEQFF. As DNA, the CDR3 is TGTGCCAGCAGCTTAGTAAGCTATGAGCAGTTCTTC.

J is TRBJ2-1 and V is TRBV6-5, with D perhaps TRBD2 (6 bases). V was clipped by 0 bases and J by 8 bases, with 14 bases between them. The germline CDR1 and CDR2 sequences are MNHEY and SVGAGI. The CDR3 is 15 residues long. In DNA form, the CDR3 reads TGTGCCAGCAGTTACTCTATCAAGGGGAGGCATGAGCAGTTCTTC. It specifies CASSYSIKGRHEQFF.

This chain links TRBV7-2 with TRBJ2-7; maybe TRBD1 (6 bases). CDR3 size: 15 residues. CDR1 SGHTA and CDR2 FQGNSA come from the germline V gene. Trimming left V 1 base short and J 7 bases short, with 17 bases between. CDR3 sequence reads: CASSLVQGVGREQYF. The CDR3 DNA sequence: TGTGCCAGCAGCTTAGTACAGGGAGTCGGTCGAGAGCAGTACTTC.

The chain has TRBV7-9 and TRBJ1-4; a weak D match, TRBD1 (5 bases). Germline V gene sequence: CDR1 SEHNR, CDR2 FQNEAQ (reference sequence). The CDR3 spans 17 residues. V was clipped by 2 bases and J by 0 bases, with 13 bases between them. The CDR3 loop is CASSLSGRVATNEKLFF. CDR3 bases: TGTGCCAGCAGCTTAAGTGGCAGGGTTGCAACTAATGAAAAACTGTTTTTT.

The CDR3 region has the DNA TGTGCAAGTCGCTCAGGCCCTGATCTGGGCTACGAGCAGTACTTC. It codes for CASRSGPDLGYEQYF. The chain is built from TRBV12-2 and TRBJ2-7; the listed D gene, TRBD1, was not tested against the DNA. TRBV12-2 is marked as a pseudogene. This CDR3 has 15 residues.

This clone was detected a few times. The chain is built from TRBV7-2 and TRBJ1-2; D remains ambiguous. The CDR3 sequence is 15 residues long. Germline V gene data show CDR1 as SGHTA and CDR2 as FQGNSA. V dropped 0 bases and J dropped 1 base, with 9 bases sitting between them. The CDR3 DNA sequence: TGTGCCAGCAGCTTAGCCTTTGGGAGTAACTATGGCTACACCTTC. Translated: CASSLAFGSNYGYTF.

Written as DNA, the CDR3 is TGTGCCAGCAGTGCGGCCACAGGCAGACCGAACACTGAAGCTTTCTTT. Translating gives CASSAATGRPNTEAFF. The gene calls are TRBV25-1 and TRBJ1-1; the D gene is possibly TRBD1 (5 bases). CDR3 size: 16 residues. Between the trimmed V and J ends, which lost 4 bases and 1 base, there was a span of 16 bases. CDR1 and CDR2 (germline): MGHDK, SYGVNS.

This clone was found once. This chain connects TRBV7-8 to TRBJ1-2, with 10 bases matching TRBD1. CDR3 length equals 16 residues. The V and J ends lost 5 bases and 4 bases, in that order; junction bases with no gene match: 10. Germline V gene lookup returns CDR1 SGHVS and CDR2 FQNEAQ. The CDR3 region is CASSPRTGGWSYGYTF. In DNA, the CDR3 is TGTGCCAGCAGCCCTCGGACAGGGGGTTGGAGCTATGGCTACACCTTC.

The chain employs TRBV3-1 (or the pseudogene TRBV3-2) and TRBJ2-1; weak D call: TRBD1 (6 bases). This CDR3 region has 15 residues. Trimming removed 5 bases from V and 0 bases from J, with 11 bases in between. CDR1 and CDR2 (germline): LGHDT, YNNKEL (reference sequence). The DNA for the CDR3 is TGTGCCAGCAGCTCACAGGGCAGCTCCTACAATGAGCAGTTCTTC. Protein: CASSSQGSSYNEQFF.

This clone has more than one count but fewer than ten. The chain employs TRBV20-1 and TRBJ1-5, with a possible D match to TRBD1 (5 bases). There are 13 residues in the CDR3. Trimming took 3 bases from V and 6 from J, leaving 12 bases between them. Germline assignment: CDR1 DFQATT and CDR2 SNEGSKA (reference sequence). The CDR3 nucleotides read TGCAGTGCTAGTGGGGGGGTTGGTCAGCCCCAGCATTTT. Encoded protein: CSASGGVGQPQHF.